This entry lists 24 T cell receptor beta chains sequenced from one sample in a study of control samples from healthy donors and cancer patients. The table came from immunoSEQ multiplex PCR; TCRdb's copy has only in-frame clones and leaves some out. Altogether around 130,000 clones are present, more than 70% being singletons, with the ten largest covering approximately 3.2%. The sample was blood. Source of these receptors: a man aged 45-60 years in good health.

J is TRBJ2-7 and V is TRBV4-2, with D possibly being TRBD1 (6 bases). Germline V gene data show CDR1 as LGHNA and CDR2 as YNFKEQ. V lost 2 bases to trimming and J lost 0 bases, with 11 bases between them. The CDR3 spans 15 residues. The CDR3 DNA sequence: TGTGCCAGCAGCCAACTGGACAGAAGCTCCTACGAGCAGTACTTC. It specifies CASSQLDRSSYEQYF.

This chain uses TRBV13 with TRBJ2-5; D gene ambiguous. The CDR3 is 13 amino acids. The germline CDR1 and CDR2 sequences are PRHDT and FYEKMQ (reference sequence). Between the trimmed V and J ends, which lost 5 bases and 5 bases, there was a span of 12 bases. The CDR3 is CASSLRHGETQYF. The CDR3 DNA sequence: TGTGCCAGCAGCCTAAGACACGGCGAGACCCAGTACTTC.

CDR3 loop: CASGQGQGAEAFF. In nucleotides, the CDR3 is TGTGCTAGTGGTCAGGGGCAGGGCGCTGAAGCTTTCTTT. The chain carries TRBV12-5 and TRBJ1-1; tentatively, D is TRBD1 (6 bases). CDR1 is LGHNT, CDR2 FRNRAP, per germline. The CDR3 contains 13 residues. The V and J ends lost 5 bases and 6 bases respectively, with 13 bases between them. The variable domain in full, completed from reference TRBV12-5 and TRBJ1-1, reads DARVTQTPRHKVTEMGQEVTMRCQPILGHNTVFWYRQTMMQGLELLAYFRNRAPLDDSGMPKDRFSAEMPDATLATLKIQPSEPRDSAVYFCASGQGQGAEAFFGQGTRLTVV.

The chain carries TRBV11-3 and TRBJ1-1; weak D call: TRBD1 (6 bases). The CDR3 runs 15 residues. Per the germline V gene, CDR1 is SGHNT and CDR2 is YENEEA. V lost 1 base and J lost 4, with 13 bases in between. DNA for the CDR3: TGTGCCAGCAGCTTAGTTACGGGCAGGGGCACTGAAGCTTTCTTT. Translated, it gives CASSLVTGRGTEAFF.

The rearrangement joins TRBV5-1 to TRBJ2-5, with TRBD1 identical over 11 bases. CDR3 length equals 15 residues. Germline V gives CDR1 SGHRS, CDR2 YFSETQ. V shed 3 bases, J shed 4 bases, and the junction held 5 bases outside the gene matches. CDR3 bases: TGCGCCAGCAGCTCCCGGACAGGGGGCTCAGAGACCCAGTACTTC. This sequence encodes CASSSRTGGSETQYF.

The V call is TRBV6-1, the J call TRBJ2-5; D tentatively reads TRBD1 or TRBD2 (6 bases each). Between the trimmed V and J ends, which lost 1 base and 1 base, there was a span of 7 bases. Germline V gene lookup returns CDR1 MNHNS and CDR2 SASEGT. The CDR3 spans 14 residues. The CDR3 region has the DNA TGTGCCAGCAGTGAAGGGGGGGCCCAAGAGACCCAGTACTTC. This codes for CASSEGGAQETQYF.

This chain joins TRBV2 and TRBJ1-2; 9 positions agree with TRBD1. CDR3 length: 14 amino acids. The V and J ends lost 7 bases and 4 bases, in that order; junction bases with no gene match: 7. Per the germline V gene, CDR1 is SNHLY and CDR2 is FYNNEI. The chain's CDR3 is CASKGQGLSYGYTF. In DNA form, the CDR3 reads TGTGCCAGCAAGGGACAGGGACTGTCCTATGGCTACACCTTC.

V gene TRBV3-1 (or the pseudogene TRBV3-2) combines with J gene TRBJ1-2; D remains ambiguous. The CDR3 is 15 amino acids. V lost 0 bases, J lost 5 bases, and 13 bases lay in between. Germline CDR1 and CDR2: LGHDT and YNNKEL (reference sequence). Here the CDR3 reads CASSQDWSEKYGYTF. The CDR3 DNA is TGTGCCAGCAGCCAAGATTGGTCGGAAAAGTATGGCTACACCTTC.

CDR3 in DNA: TGTGCCAGCAGTAAAAGGAACTCCTACGAGCAGTACTTC. Translating it yields CASSKRNSYEQYF. The chain employs TRBV27 and TRBJ2-7; the D is unclear. Trimming stripped 5 bases from V and 0 bases from J, with 8 bases between. The CDR3 length is 13 residues. Germline V lookup: CDR1 MNHEY, CDR2 SMNVEV (reference sequence).

In regard to this clone: Germline is not matched at one junction end, which may reflect a read error. V usage is TRBV7-3 and J usage is TRBJ1-1; TRBD1 matches at 8 bases. Germline-derived CDR1 and CDR2 are SGHTA and FQGTGA. This CDR3 is built from 16 residues. CDR3 sequence: CVSSQYPRTGRAEAFF. CDR3 DNA: TGTGTCAGCAGCCAATACCCGCGGACAGGGAGGGCTGAAGCTTTCTTT. The variable domain in full, with the rest retrieved from reference TRBV7-3 and TRBJ1-1, is GAGVSQTPSNKVTEKGKYVELRCDPISGHTALYWYRQSLGQGPEFLIYFQGTGAADDSGLPNDRFFAVRPEGSVSTLKIQRTERGDSAVYLCVSSQYPRTGRAEAFFGQGTRLTVV.

The chain couples TRBV24-1 to TRBJ1-2; perhaps TRBD1 as D (5 bases). Germline V gene lookup returns CDR1 KGHDR and CDR2 SFDVKD. Trimming pared 4 bases from V and 6 bases from J, leaving 17 bases between. The CDR3 extends over 15 amino acids. As DNA, the CDR3 is TGTGCCACCAGTGAGACCGGGACTCCCTGGGATGGCTACACCTTC. Protein: CATSETGTPWDGYTF.

The V gene is TRBV27, the J gene TRBJ2-5, with unresolved D. CDR1 is MNHEY, CDR2 SMNVEV, per germline (reference sequence). V lost 6 bases and J lost 5, with 10 bases in between. CDR3 length equals 12 residues. CDR3 sequence (DNA): TGTGCCAGCAGCCCGTTGGGGGAGACCCAGTACTTC. Its translation is CASSPLGETQYF.

The rearrangement links TRBV29-1 to TRBJ2-3; 12 bases match TRBD2. This CDR3 spans 17 amino acids. The trim removed 4 bases at V and 3 bases at J, leaving 11 bases unmatched. Looked up from germline, CDR1 is SQVTM and CDR2 is ANQGSEA. Here the CDR3 reads CSVVGDPLAGGTDTQYF. The CDR3 DNA reads TGCAGCGTTGTCGGGGACCCACTAGCGGGGGGTACAGATACGCAGTATTTT.

The CDR3 DNA is TGTGCCAGCAGCTCCCCCCCCGGGACAGGACTAAATGAGCAGTTCTTC. This encodes CASSSPPGTGLNEQFF. The V gene is TRBV9, the J gene TRBJ2-1; 8 nucleotides match TRBD1. Germline V lookup: CDR1 SGDLS, CDR2 YYNGEE. This CDR3 comprises 16 residues. The V and J ends lost 4 bases and 7 bases, in that order; junction bases with no gene match: 13. Drawing the rest from reference TRBV9 and TRBJ2-1, the complete variable domain is DSGVTQTPKHLITATGQRVTLRCSPRSGDLSVYWYQQSLDQGLQFLIQYYNGEERAKGNILERFSAQQFPDLHSELNLSSLELGDSALYFCASSSPPGTGLNEQFFGPGTRLTVL.

The chain carries TRBV7-6 and TRBJ2-7; weak D call: TRBD2 (5 bases). V lost 1 base, J lost 4 bases, and 11 bases lay in between. CDR3 length: 14 residues. Germline V gene sequence: CDR1 SGHVS, CDR2 FNYEAQ. The DNA for the CDR3 is TGTGCCAGCAGCTTAGGGGCCGGAGGATACGAGCAGTACTTC. It encodes CASSLGAGGYEQYF.

The genes are TRBV12-3 or TRBV12-4 and TRBJ2-7; D may be TRBD2 (5 bases). CDR3 length equals 13 residues. V lost 1 base and J lost 5, with 9 bases in between. The CDR3 DNA reads as TGTGCCAGCAGTTTAGGAGAGAGGGACGAGCAGTACTTC. It codes for CASSLGERDEQYF.

The gene calls are TRBV7-6 and TRBJ2-7; 11 bases align to TRBD1. The CDR3 is 14 residues long. Germline lookup yields CDR1 SGHVS and CDR2 FNYEAQ. V dropped 5 bases and J dropped 3; count of bases not matched to a gene: 3. In nucleotides, the CDR3 is TGTGCCAGCAGCCAGGGACAGGGGGTCTACGAGCAGTACTTC. Translation: CASSQGQGVYEQYF.

J is TRBJ1-5 and V is TRBV7-8; 8 nucleotides match TRBD1. V lost 5 bases and J lost 9; bases outside the gene matches: 9. This CDR3 comprises 14 residues. Germline assignment: CDR1 SGHVS and CDR2 FQNEAQ. CDR3 in DNA: TGTGCCAGCAGCATCGCAGGGGGCAGCGGGCCCCAGCATTTT. Translating gives CASSIAGGSGPQHF. Complete variable domain (other parts from reference TRBV7-8 and TRBJ1-5): GAGVSQSPRYKVAKRGQDVALRCDPISGHVSLFWYQQALGQGPEFLTYFQNEAQLDKSGLPSDRFFAERPEGSVSTLKIQRTQQEDSAVYLCASSIAGGSGPQHFGDGTRLSIL.

This chain connects TRBV5-1 to TRBJ1-6; D uncertain. Germline CDR1 reads SGHRS; CDR2 reads YFSETQ. The ends were cut back, 0 bases at V and 8 bases at J, with 15 bases in the middle. The CDR3 covers 16 residues. The CDR3: CASSLAIGTGDSPLHF. In nucleotides, the CDR3 is TGCGCCAGCAGCTTGGCCATAGGAACTGGGGATTCACCCCTCCACTTT.

This clone appeared once. This chain uses TRBV18 with TRBJ2-4; D possibly corresponds to TRBD2 (5 bases). Germline loops: CDR1 KGHSH, CDR2 LQKENI. The CDR3 runs to 13 residues. V lost 3 bases and J lost 5, with 8 bases in between. The CDR3 sequence is CASSPGIQNIQYF. In DNA form, the CDR3 reads TGTGCCAGCTCACCCGGGATCCAAAACATTCAGTACTTC.

The rearrangement links TRBV18 to TRBJ2-3, with 12 bases lining up with TRBD1. Looked up from germline, CDR1 is KGHSH and CDR2 is LQKENI. V was pared by 3 bases and J by 4 bases, with 5 bases of the junction left unmatched. This CDR3 comprises 16 residues. The CDR3 protein is CASSPNRDRGPDTQYF. DNA of the CDR3: TGTGCCAGCTCACCCAACCGGGACAGGGGGCCAGATACGCAGTATTTT. Variable domain in full (rest from reference TRBV18 and TRBJ2-3): NAGVMQNPRHLVRRRGQEARLRCSPMKGHSHVYWYRQLPEEGLKFMVYLQKENIIDESGMPKERFSAEFPKEGPSILRIQQVVRGDSAAYFCASSPNRDRGPDTQYFGPGTRLTVL.

The V gene is TRBV9, the J gene TRBJ2-7; possibly TRBD2 for D (6 bases). The CDR3 runs 11 residues. Germline assignment: CDR1 SGDLS and CDR2 YYNGEE. V was shortened by 4 bases and J by 9 bases, with 11 bases between the two germline ends. The CDR3 coding sequence is TGTGCCAGCAGCCCGGGGGTGGGGCAGTACTTC. Translating it yields CASSPGVGQYF.

CDR3 in amino acids: CASSRRQTDQGEYF. CDR3 nucleotides: TGTGCCAGTAGTCGGCGACAGACGGATCAGGGGGAGTACTTC. This chain connects TRBV19 to TRBJ2-4; 7 bases line up with TRBD1. This CDR3 has 14 amino acids. Trimming removed 5 bases from V and 14 bases from J; junction bases left unmatched: 15. Germline lookup yields CDR1 LNHDA and CDR2 SQIVND (reference sequence).

V usage is TRBV7-3 and J usage is TRBJ2-7, with D tentatively TRBD1 (6 bases). CDR1 is SGHTA and CDR2 is FQGTGA in the germline V gene. V was cut by 3 bases and J by 2 bases, with 11 bases left in between. The CDR3 is made up of 14 amino acids. The CDR3 loop is CASSLDTGPYEQYF. The DNA of the CDR3 is TGTGCCAGCAGCTTGGACACAGGGCCCTACGAGCAGTACTTC.